Below are 27 T cell receptor beta chains sequenced from a single sample in a study of human CD8 memory T cell subsets. Generation of TCR beta libraries used UMI-labeled 5' RACE. TCRdb re-called the 5' RACE reads; one entry per CDR3 protein, DNA not given. The sample spans roughly 3,000 distinct CDR3 sequences; the ten largest clones claim about 30%. Sample: CD8+ T cells from PBMCs. The source is a human donor in good health.

Judged by frequency, this clonotype is medium-sized (0.01 to 0.1%). The gene calls are TRBV9 and TRBJ2-5; TCRdb's D call, TRBD2, is unchecked because there is no DNA. CDR3 length: 15 residues. Germline CDR1 reads SGDLS; CDR2 reads YYNGEE. The CDR3 here is CASSVVSGSPETQYF.

The chain recombines TRBV6-1 with TRBJ2-7. Per the germline V gene, CDR1 is MNHNS and CDR2 is SASEGT. This CDR3 has 12 residues. The CDR3 loop reads CASSDSSYEQYF.

The gene calls are TRBV12-3 or TRBV12-4 and TRBJ2-4; TCRdb's D call of TRBD1 is untestable without DNA. CDR3 size: 14 residues. CDR3 protein: CASSFGAGINIQYF.

The rearrangement uses TRBV20-1 and TRBJ1-2; checking the TCRdb D call of TRBD1 is not possible without DNA. Per the germline V gene, CDR1 is DFQATT and CDR2 is SNEGSKA (reference sequence). The CDR3 is 15 residues long. The chain's CDR3 is CSARDPGQPNYGYTF.

The rearrangement links TRBV12-3 or TRBV12-4 to TRBJ1-1; the D gene TCRdb calls, TRBD1, cannot be checked with no DNA. The CDR3 is made up of 14 amino acids. This CDR3 reads CASSPEGARTEAFF.

The genes are TRBV29-1 and TRBJ2-7; the TCRdb D gene call, TRBD2, has no DNA to confirm it. The CDR3 consists of 14 residues. CDR1 is SQVTM and CDR2 is ANQGSEA in the germline V gene. CDR3 in amino acids: CSVLGLQSSYEQYF.

This clonotype is medium-sized by frequency. The rearrangement uses TRBV5-6 and TRBJ2-7; TCRdb names TRBD1, which stays unverified in the absence of DNA. Looked up from germline, CDR1 is SGHDT and CDR2 is YYEEEE. The CDR3 sequence is 15 residues long. The CDR3 sequence is CASSYGQGAINEQYF.

This clonotype shows up as medium-sized by frequency. The genes are TRBV30 and TRBJ2-1; absent DNA, TCRdb's TRBD2 call cannot be checked. CDR1 and CDR2 from the germline V gene are GTSNPN and SVGIG (reference sequence). This CDR3 region has 12 residues. This CDR3 is CAWRGLAEEQFF.

The CDR3 loop reads CASSRGTSQPQHF. V gene TRBV27 combines with J gene TRBJ1-5. Germline CDR1 and CDR2: MNHEY and SMNVEV (reference sequence). The CDR3 consists of 13 residues.

By frequency, this clonotype registers large (0.1 to 1%). The genes are TRBV5-1 and TRBJ2-4. Germline-derived CDR1 and CDR2 are SGHRS and YFSETQ. The CDR3 spans 14 residues. The CDR3 sequence is CASSLSLAKNIQYF. Looking up the rest from reference TRBV5-1 and TRBJ2-4 gives the full variable domain: KAGVTQTPRYLIKTRGQQVTLSCSPISGHRSVSWYQQTPGQGLQFLFEYFSETQRNKGNFPGRFSGRQFSNSRSEMNVSTLELGDSALYLCASSLSLAKNIQYFGAGTRLSVL.

The chain uses TRBV19 and TRBJ2-1; TCRdb reports TRBD1, a call that lacks DNA to check it against. CDR1 LNHDA and CDR2 SQIVND come from the germline V gene (reference sequence). There are 15 residues in the CDR3. CDR3 loop: CASSFSGTGGDEQFF.

The V call is TRBV6-2 or TRBV6-3, the J call TRBJ2-3. The germline V gene encodes CDR1 MNHEY and CDR2 SVGEGT. The CDR3 spans 14 residues. The CDR3 protein is CASSGLQATDTQYF.

This clonotype counts as medium-sized by frequency. The chain uses TRBV6-4 and TRBJ1-6. Germline assignment: CDR1 MRHNA and CDR2 SNTAGT. CDR3 length equals 16 residues. The CDR3 sequence is CASSDSSQGDNSPLHF.

This sequence joins TRBV13 and TRBJ2-3; TCRdb returns TRBD2, unconfirmable since there is no DNA. The germline V gene has CDR1 PRHDT and CDR2 FYEKMQ (reference sequence). This CDR3 region has 14 residues. This CDR3 is CASSLEGRGNTQYF.

This chain's CDR3 is CASSAGTSGRPPYADTQYF. This sequence joins TRBV2 and TRBJ2-3; TCRdb names TRBD2, which stays unverified in the absence of DNA. The V gene's germline CDR1 is SNHLY and CDR2 FYNNEI. The CDR3 is 19 amino acids.

This clonotype is labeled medium-sized (0.01 to 0.1%) based on frequency. J is TRBJ2-1 and V is TRBV7-2. The CDR3 loop spans 14 amino acids. Germline assignment: CDR1 SGHTA and CDR2 FQGNSA. CDR3 amino acids: CASSFGALGNEQFF.

CDR3 protein: CASSQDLGTVNEQFF. This rearrangement joins TRBV3-1 to TRBJ2-1. The germline CDR1 and CDR2 sequences are LGHDT and YNNKEL (reference sequence). The CDR3 is made up of 15 amino acids.

This clonotype is classed as medium-sized by frequency. This chain's CDR3 is CASSLGLAPYEQYF. This chain links TRBV7-6 with TRBJ2-7. The CDR3 sequence is 14 residues long. Germline assignment: CDR1 SGHVS and CDR2 FNYEAQ.

This clonotype is medium-sized (0.01 to 0.1%) by frequency. This chain joins TRBV5-4 and TRBJ1-2; absent DNA, TCRdb's TRBD1 call cannot be checked. The germline gives CDR1 SGHNT, CDR2 YYREEE (reference sequence). This CDR3 spans 14 amino acids. The CDR3 reads CASSAGTAIYGYTF.

This chain uses TRBV6-1 with TRBJ2-7. CDR1 and CDR2 (germline): MNHNS, SASEGT. CDR3 length: 16 residues. The CDR3 sequence: CASSELEADFPYEQYF.

The rearrangement joins TRBV15 to TRBJ2-1; TCRdb lists TRBD1, though no DNA is available to test this call. This CDR3 is 14 amino acids long. Germline CDR1 LNHNV, CDR2 YYDKDF (reference sequence). This CDR3 reads CATSTRQDYNEQFF.

Its frequency marks this clonotype as medium-sized. The V gene is TRBV20-1, the J gene TRBJ2-5; there is no DNA to check the TCRdb D call of TRBD1. The CDR3 spans 13 residues. CDR1 is DFQATT and CDR2 is SNEGSKA in the germline V gene (reference sequence). CDR3 amino acids: CSAGGSGGETQYF.

The chain links TRBV5-5 to TRBJ2-2; TCRdb proposes TRBD1, but this gene call is untestable without DNA. The CDR3 consists of 14 residues. Germline values: CDR1 SGHKS, CDR2 YYEKEE (reference sequence). CDR3 loop: CASSSFWGSGELFF.

The chain uses TRBV20-1 and TRBJ2-2; checking the TCRdb D call of TRBD1 is not possible without DNA. This CDR3 has 16 residues. Germline V gene sequence: CDR1 DFQATT, CDR2 SNEGSKA (reference sequence). The CDR3 protein is CSARDVSGGDAGELFF.

By frequency, this clonotype registers medium-sized (0.01 to 0.1%). V usage is TRBV5-5 and J usage is TRBJ1-1. CDR3 length: 14 amino acids. Per germline, CDR1 SGHKS and CDR2 YYEKEE (reference sequence). CDR3 region: CASSLADGSTEAFF. Variable domain in full (rest from reference TRBV5-5 and TRBJ1-1): DAGVTQSPTHLIKTRGQQVTLRCSPISGHKSVSWYQQVLGQGPQFIFQYYEKEERGRGNFPDRFSARQFPNYSSELNVNALLLGDSALYLCASSLADGSTEAFFGQGTRLTVV.

This CDR3 reads CASSQGVFSYEQYF. V is TRBV4-1 and J is TRBJ2-7; without DNA, the TCRdb call of TRBD1 cannot be checked. Germline V lookup: CDR1 MGHRA, CDR2 YSYEKL. The CDR3 totals 14 residues.

The chain has TRBV19 and TRBJ2-5; TCRdb returns TRBD2, unconfirmable since there is no DNA. CDR3 length equals 16 residues. Germline values: CDR1 LNHDA, CDR2 SQIVND (reference sequence). CDR3 region: CASSHGRASGSETQYF.